This T cell receptor beta chain was documented in a study of identical twins. Every sampled donor was Caucasian and healthy. One entry per CDR3 protein results from TCRdb running MiXCR on the 5' RACE reads. The sample lists 600,000 to 850,000 distinct CDR3 sequences, 18% occurring once. V lost 11 bases to trimming and J lost 5 bases, with 12 bases between them. This CDR3 contains 12 residues. Only a few counts were recorded for this clonotype. The sample was also linked to a second study, of T cells expressing NK-cell markers. That paper states: Top CD8+ clonotypes included the dominant CD3+CD56+NKG2C+ clonotypes in six donors.

The sequencing input was PBMCs. The V and J genes are TRBV12-3 or TRBV12-4 and TRBJ2-2; D might be TRBD1 (5 bases). The receptor comes from a woman aged 18 to 35 in good health. For the CDR3, the DNA is TGTGCCGACCGCAGGGTAACCGGGGAGCTGTTTTTT. Its translation is CADRRVTGELFF.